This TCR beta chain was recorded in a study of T cell repertoires in cytomegalovirus infection. Study context: Researchers turned to recently identified HLA-C-restricted CMV epitopes as well as well-studied HLA-B-restricted ones. The study's findings and limits: HLA-C-restricted CMV-specific TCR beta clonotypes prevailed in the ex vivo response.

Germline V gives CDR1 MNHEY, CDR2 SMNVEV (reference sequence). The germline V and J ends were trimmed by 7 bases and 1 base, with 9 bases remaining between them. The CDR3 is made up of 13 amino acids. On this clonotype: What it binds is not known.

One entry per CDR3 protein, called by TCRdb with MiXCR from the reads. The sample lists fewer than 1,000,000 distinct CDR3 sequences, about a third occurring once. This TCR derives from a human donor in good health (CMV status not recorded). Some clones in this sample may be carry-over from other donors' samples. The chain has TRBV27 and TRBJ2-3; D is unclear. Sequenced material: cultured CD8+ T cells from PBMCs, taken from culture after CMV antigen stimulation. The CDR3 DNA reads TGTGCCAGCATTGAACTGGGCACAGATACGCAGTATTTT. It is translated as CASIELGTDTQYF.